These 26 T cell receptor beta chains were all obtained from the same sample, sequenced in a study of beta chain features in type 1 diabetes. Every bit of the isolated RNA underwent reverse transcription, so sequencing read expressed TCRB transcripts. Assay: immunoSEQ multiplex PCR; the TCRdb copy retains only in-frame clones and omits some. This sample carries more than 100,000 clones, roughly 17% of them seen once, and the ten largest clones take 2% to 2.5%. General study points: TCRB CDR3s were moderately but significantly shorter in Type 1 diabetes patients in all four CD4+ subsets.

No antigens are known for them. Sequencing input: central memory CD4+ T cells from blood. The receptors shown here come from a man aged 30 to 45 with type 1 diabetes.

The chain employs TRBV10-3 and TRBJ2-7, with D perhaps given as TRBD1 or TRBD2 (6 bases each). The CDR3 has 14 residues. V was trimmed by 10 bases and J by 1 base, leaving 17 bases between them. CDR1 ENHRY and CDR2 SYGVKD come from the germline V gene. The CDR3 spells CATSGGGRSYEQYF. The CDR3 nucleotides are TGTGCCACCTCCGGGGGCGGTAGATCCTACGAGCAGTACTTC.

This clone was counted a few times. V usage is TRBV28 and J usage is TRBJ1-4; D is unclear. The V and J ends lost 6 bases and 0 bases respectively, with 8 bases between them. Germline-derived CDR1 and CDR2 are MDHEN and SYDVKM. The CDR3 is 14 residues long. CDR3 sequence reads: CASRGSATNEKLFF. For the CDR3, the DNA is TGTGCCAGCAGGGGATCTGCAACTAATGAAAAACTGTTTTTT.

V is TRBV11-2 and J is TRBJ2-3; D may be TRBD1 or TRBD2 (7 bases each). The CDR3 length is 17 residues. V was cut by 3 bases and J by 2 bases, with 18 bases left in between. The germline CDR1 and CDR2 sequences are SGHAT and FQNNGV. The CDR3 DNA reads TGTGCCAGCAGCTTGGGCCCCCAGGGGGGGTTCACAGATACGCAGTATTTT. It is translated as CASSLGPQGGFTDTQYF.

This clone was seen many times. The rearrangement uses TRBV30 and TRBJ1-5, with D maybe TRBD1 (5 bases). From germline, CDR1 is GTSNPN and CDR2 SVGIG (reference sequence). Trimming shortened V by 0 bases and J by 3 bases, and 6 bases separated the two germline ends. The CDR3 runs 13 residues. The CDR3 reads CAWSVDTNQPQHF. CDR3 sequence (DNA): TGTGCCTGGAGTGTGGACACCAATCAGCCCCAGCATTTT.

This clone was detected many times. The chain employs TRBV7-2 and TRBJ1-2; TRBD1 matches at 8 bases. From germline, CDR1 is SGHTA and CDR2 FQGNSA. After removal of 5 bases from V and 8 bases from J, the junction contained 13 bases not matched to a gene. This CDR3 has 15 residues. This chain's CDR3 is CASSASLTGAAGYTF. The CDR3 DNA reads as TGTGCCAGCAGCGCCAGTCTGACAGGGGCGGCCGGCTACACCTTC.

This clone was observed a handful of times. V is TRBV5-8 and J is TRBJ2-2; D ambiguous. The V gene's germline CDR1 is SGHTS and CDR2 YDEGEE. The CDR3 totals 14 residues. Trimming left V 4 bases short and J 5 bases short, with 12 bases between. The CDR3 reads CASSPDRWTGELFF. As DNA, the CDR3 is TGTGCCAGCAGCCCGGACCGGTGGACCGGGGAGCTGTTTTTT.

This rearrangement joins TRBV29-1 to TRBJ2-1, with 9 bases aligning to TRBD1. The germline V gene has CDR1 SQVTM and CDR2 ANQGSEA. This CDR3 is 12 amino acids long. The CDR3 DNA reads TGCAGTATACAGGGGGCTGGGGGTGAGCAGTTCTTC. This encodes CSIQGAGGEQFF.

This chain links TRBV27 with TRBJ2-6, with unresolved D. V lost 3 bases and J lost 3, with 3 bases in between. The CDR3 consists of 13 residues. Germline V CDR1 and CDR2: MNHEY, SMNVEV (reference sequence). The CDR3 region is CASSFDGANVLTF. CDR3 sequence (DNA): TGTGCCAGCAGTTTTGATGGGGCCAACGTCCTGACTTTC.

This clone was found a few times. J is TRBJ1-1 and V is TRBV12-5; D is undetermined. This CDR3 region has 14 residues. CDR1 is LGHNT and CDR2 is FRNRAP in the germline V gene. Trimming took off 8 bases at V and 1 base at J, with 14 bases between the two ends. CDR3 region: CASRRAGGNTEAFF. The CDR3 bases are TGTGCTAGTAGGCGAGCAGGCGGGAACACTGAAGCTTTCTTT.

This clone came up many times. The rearrangement uses TRBV7-2 and TRBJ2-1; D remains ambiguous. CDR1 is SGHTA, CDR2 FQGNSA, per germline. The CDR3 extends over 13 amino acids. Trimming shortened V by 1 base and J by 10 bases, and 11 bases separated the two germline ends. CDR3 residues: CASSLVAKGEQFF. CDR3 coding DNA: TGTGCCAGCAGCTTAGTCGCCAAAGGGGAGCAGTTCTTC.

This clone occurred a few times. V is TRBV7-2 and J is TRBJ2-3; 13 bases are a match to TRBD2. The CDR3 spans 14 residues. Trimming removed 2 bases from V and 15 bases from J; junction bases left unmatched: 8. Germline V gene data show CDR1 as SGHTA and CDR2 as FQGNSA. As DNA, the CDR3 is TGTGCCAGCAGCTTATGGACTAGCGGGGGTCAAAGTTATTTT. Translation gives CASSLWTSGGQSYF.

The CDR3: CASSQDPSTEAFF. The CDR3 region has the DNA TGCGCCAGCAGCCAAGATCCCAGTACTGAAGCTTTCTTT. V gene TRBV4-3 combines with J gene TRBJ1-1; D not certain. Trimming stripped 0 bases from V and 5 bases from J, with 7 bases between. This CDR3 has 13 residues. Per germline, CDR1 LGHNA and CDR2 YSLEER.

This clone was seen a few times. The chain carries TRBV7-7 and TRBJ2-2; perhaps TRBD1 as D (5 bases). Trimming took off 5 bases at V and 1 base at J, with 17 bases between the two ends. From germline, CDR1 is SSHAT and CDR2 FNYEAQ (reference sequence). The CDR3 length is 17 residues. In DNA form, the CDR3 reads TGTGCCAGCAGCCCCCATATTAGTCAGGGGAACACCGGGGAGCTGTTTTTT. It encodes CASSPHISQGNTGELFF. Together with reference TRBV7-7 and TRBJ2-2, the CDR3 gives the full variable domain: GAGVSQSPRYKVTKRGQDVTLRCDPISSHATLYWYQQALGQGPEFLTYFNYEAQPDKSGLPSDRFSAERPEGSISTLTIQRTEQRDSAMYRCASSPHISQGNTGELFFGEGSRLTVL.

J is TRBJ2-7 and V is TRBV28; no clear D. This CDR3 spans 14 amino acids. CDR1 is MDHEN and CDR2 is SYDVKM in the germline V gene. V lost 2 bases to trimming and J lost 0 bases, with 8 bases between them. CDR3 nucleotides: TGTGCCAGCAGTTTAGTTGTCAGCTCCTACGAGCAGTACTTC. Translated: CASSLVVSSYEQYF.

V and J are TRBV2 and TRBJ2-1, with unresolved D. Between the trimmed V and J ends, which lost 0 bases and 15 bases, there was a span of 15 bases. The CDR3 loop spans 13 amino acids. Germline V gene sequence: CDR1 SNHLY, CDR2 FYNNEI. CDR3 region: CASSEAVFGFRFF. Written as DNA, the CDR3 is TGTGCCAGCAGTGAAGCAGTATTTGGGTTTAGGTTCTTC.

A note on this clone: The sample has other DNA sequences that encode this CDR3 too. The chain combines TRBV29-1 with TRBJ1-2; tentatively, D is TRBD1 (5 bases). Deletions cut 7 bases from V and 8 bases from J, with 20 bases between. This CDR3 has 13 residues. Germline lookup yields CDR1 SQVTM and CDR2 ANQGSEA. CDR3 DNA: TGCAGCGCCCTCTTAGGCGGGGGTTACGGCTACACCTTC. Its translation: CSALLGGGYGYTF. The whole variable domain, filled in from reference TRBV29-1 and TRBJ1-2, reads SAVISQKPSRDICQRGTSLTIQCQVDSQVTMMFWYRQQPGQSLTLIATANQGSEATYESGFVIDKFPISRPNLTFSTLTVSNMSPEDSSIYLCSALLGGGYGYTFGSGTRLTVV.

About this clone: Other nucleotide sequences in the sample specify the same CDR3. V gene TRBV6-5 combines with J gene TRBJ1-1, with 7 bases identical to TRBD1. Trimming at V came to 5 bases and at J to 1 base, leaving 4 bases not matched to a gene. Germline CDR1 and CDR2: MNHEY and SVGAGI. CDR3 length: 14 amino acids. The CDR3 DNA is TGTGCCAGCAGTCCACGGACAGGGAACACTGAAGCTTTCTTT. Translating it yields CASSPRTGNTEAFF.

Details on this clone: The same CDR3 can be traced to other DNA sequences in this sample. The chain carries TRBV6-1 and TRBJ1-5, with a possible D match to TRBD1 (5 bases). The CDR3 covers 19 residues. Per the germline V gene, CDR1 is MNHNS and CDR2 is SASEGT. V was pared by 4 bases and J by 7 bases, with 29 bases between. CDR3 protein: CASSGRRGGKHRLGQPQHF. DNA of the CDR3: TGTGCCAGCAGTGGGAGGAGGGGAGGGAAACATCGTTTGGGGCAGCCCCAGCATTTT.

The CDR3 bases are TGTGCTAGTGCTTCGGGACAGTTCGGAACTAATGAAAAACTGTTTTTT. Protein sequence: CASASGQFGTNEKLFF. This chain joins TRBV12-5 and TRBJ1-4, with 7 positions matching TRBD1. CDR1 is LGHNT, CDR2 FRNRAP, per germline. CDR3 length: 16 amino acids. V shed 7 bases, J shed 1 base, and the junction held 9 bases outside the gene matches.

This clone was picked up many times. V and J are TRBV29-1 and TRBJ2-7; no firm D call. V was clipped by 4 bases and J by 3 bases, with 10 bases between them. Germline CDR1 SQVTM, CDR2 ANQGSEA. The CDR3 is 12 amino acids. The CDR3 DNA reads TGCAGCGTTGGAGAGCGACGCTACGAGCAGTACTTC. Its translation is CSVGERRYEQYF.

The J gene is TRBJ1-1, the V gene TRBV29-1; D is unresolved. CDR1 and CDR2 (germline): SQVTM, ANQGSEA. Trimming took 6 bases from V and 8 from J, leaving 28 bases between them. There are 16 residues in the CDR3. This CDR3 reads CSVDGTNVPRNREAFF. The CDR3 nucleotides read TGCAGCGTCGACGGAACGAACGTACCGAGGAATAGGGAAGCTTTCTTT.

This clone was seen a few times. The chain couples TRBV6-6 to TRBJ2-5; possible D gene TRBD1, 6 bases. Germline V gives CDR1 MNHNY, CDR2 SVGAGI (reference sequence). Trimming took 6 bases from V and 3 from J, leaving 8 bases between them. This CDR3 has 12 amino acids. The CDR3 region is CASSEGEETQYF. CDR3 coding DNA: TGTGCCAGCAGCGAGGGGGAAGAGACCCAGTACTTC.

The chain has TRBV18 and TRBJ2-4; the D gene is possibly TRBD1 (6 bases). The CDR3 consists of 13 residues. Germline V lookup: CDR1 KGHSH, CDR2 LQKENI. V was clipped by 3 bases and J by 10 bases, with 13 bases between them. CDR3 residues: CASSPGQLEIQYF. As DNA, the CDR3 is TGTGCCAGCTCACCCGGACAGTTAGAGATTCAGTACTTC.

This clone was found a few times. The V gene is TRBV9, the J gene TRBJ1-2; 8 bases match TRBD1. The CDR3 contains 15 residues. V lost 3 bases, J lost 6 bases, and 10 bases stayed unmatched. Germline CDR1 and CDR2: SGDLS and YYNGEE. CDR3 in DNA: TGTGCCAGCAGCGCCGGGACAGGTGATCAAGATGGCTACACCTTC. Translation: CASSAGTGDQDGYTF. The variable domain in full, with the rest retrieved from reference TRBV9 and TRBJ1-2, is DSGVTQTPKHLITATGQRVTLRCSPRSGDLSVYWYQQSLDQGLQFLIQYYNGEERAKGNILERFSAQQFPDLHSELNLSSLELGDSALYFCASSAGTGDQDGYTFGSGTRLTVV.

This clone has a handful of counts. The gene calls are TRBV15 and TRBJ1-1; D not certain. With 0 bases removed from V and 0 bases from J, the gap between germline ends came to 14 bases. This CDR3 is 17 amino acids long. Germline V gene sequence: CDR1 LNHNV, CDR2 YYDKDF (reference sequence). CDR3 DNA: TGTGCCACCAGCAGAGATCTGCTGGACCGGATGAACACTGAAGCTTTCTTT. Protein sequence: CATSRDLLDRMNTEAFF.

V gene TRBV5-5 combines with J gene TRBJ2-3; D is perhaps TRBD1 or TRBD2 (6 bases each). V was trimmed by 1 base and J by 1 base, leaving 10 bases between them. The CDR3 loop spans 15 amino acids. Germline V lookup: CDR1 SGHKS, CDR2 YYEKEE (reference sequence). This chain's CDR3 is CASSLPGGGTDTQYF. Here the CDR3 DNA reads TGTGCCAGCAGCTTGCCCGGGGGCGGCACAGATACGCAGTATTTT.